This T cell receptor beta chain comes out of a study of Graves' ophthalmopathy and Graves' hyperthyroidism. This CDR3 spans 14 amino acids. The V end was cut by 1 base, the J end by 4 bases, with 10 bases between. Germline CDR1 reads SGHTA; CDR2 reads FQGNSA. The authors amplified TCR beta CDR3 regions from RNA transcripts. Investigators did first-round RT-PCR with HTBI primers, then second-round multiplex PCR. TCRdb fed the multiplex PCR reads into MiXCR, producing one record per CDR3 protein. The sample yields some 520,000 distinct CDR3 sequences, about an eighth seen once. The table lists this clonotype with many counts. The source of the PBMCs was 8.5 to 10 ml of fresh peripheral blood.

The chain joins TRBV7-2 to TRBJ1-2, with D possibly being TRBD1 (5 bases). The sequencing input was blood. The clonotype comes from a woman in her twenties or thirties with Graves' ophthalmopathy. In nucleotides, the CDR3 is TGTGCCAGCAGCTTAGGAGGGGAAGTCTATGGCTACACCTTC. It specifies CASSLGGEVYGYTF.